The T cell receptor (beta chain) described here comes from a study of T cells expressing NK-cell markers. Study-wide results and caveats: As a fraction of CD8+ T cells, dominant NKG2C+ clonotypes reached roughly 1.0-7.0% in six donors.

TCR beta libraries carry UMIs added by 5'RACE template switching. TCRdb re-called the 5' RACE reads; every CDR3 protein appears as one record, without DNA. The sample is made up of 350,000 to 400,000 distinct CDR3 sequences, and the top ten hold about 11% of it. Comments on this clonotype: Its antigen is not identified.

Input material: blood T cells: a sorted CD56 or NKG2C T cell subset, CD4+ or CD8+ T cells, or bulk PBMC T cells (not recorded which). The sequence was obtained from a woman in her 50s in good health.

Here the CDR3 reads CASSGTGIGYTF. The V call is TRBV10-1, the J call TRBJ1-2; the D call from TCRdb, TRBD1, cannot be confirmed without DNA. The CDR3 is made up of 12 amino acids. The V gene's germline CDR1 is WNHNN and CDR2 SYGVQD (reference sequence).